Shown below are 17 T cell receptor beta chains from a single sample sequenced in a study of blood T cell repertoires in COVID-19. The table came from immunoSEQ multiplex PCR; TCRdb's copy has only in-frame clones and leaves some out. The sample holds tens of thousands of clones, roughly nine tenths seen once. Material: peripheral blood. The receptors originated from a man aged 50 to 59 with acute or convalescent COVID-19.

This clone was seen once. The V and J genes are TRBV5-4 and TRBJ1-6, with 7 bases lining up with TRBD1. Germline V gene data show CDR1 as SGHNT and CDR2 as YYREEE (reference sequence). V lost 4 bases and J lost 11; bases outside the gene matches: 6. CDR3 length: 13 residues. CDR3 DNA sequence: TGTGCCAGCAGCCCCCAGGGGGAGGCACCCCTCCACTTT. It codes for CASSPQGEAPLHF.

DNA of the CDR3: TGTGCCAGCAGTTTATCGGGCCAGGGGAGCTCTGGAAACACCATATATTTT. The encoded protein is CASSLSGQGSSGNTIYF. The genes are TRBV27 and TRBJ1-3; tentative D call: TRBD1 (6 bases). V lost 0 bases and J lost 0, with 12 bases in between. The CDR3 has 17 residues. CDR1 is MNHEY, CDR2 SMNVEV, per germline (reference sequence).

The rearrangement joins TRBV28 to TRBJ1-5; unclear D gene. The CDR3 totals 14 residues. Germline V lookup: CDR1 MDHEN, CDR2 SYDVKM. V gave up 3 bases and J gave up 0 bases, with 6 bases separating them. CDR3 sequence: CASSLSGSNQPQHF. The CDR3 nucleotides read TGTGCCAGCAGTTTGTCGGGTAGCAATCAGCCCCAGCATTTT.

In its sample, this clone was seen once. CDR3 region: CASASARETGYTF. The CDR3 bases are TGTGCCAGCGCCTCGGCCAGGGAAACTGGCTACACCTTC. V is TRBV2 and J is TRBJ1-2; TRBD1 might be the D (5 bases). V dropped 8 bases and J dropped 7 bases, with 17 bases sitting between them. CDR1 SNHLY and CDR2 FYNNEI come from the germline V gene. The CDR3 contains 13 residues.

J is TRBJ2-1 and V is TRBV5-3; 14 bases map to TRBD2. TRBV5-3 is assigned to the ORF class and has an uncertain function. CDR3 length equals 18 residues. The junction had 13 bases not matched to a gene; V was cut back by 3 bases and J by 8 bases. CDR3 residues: CARSSTSGRAVRIYEQFF. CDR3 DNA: TGTGCCAGAAGCTCGACTAGCGGGAGGGCAGTAAGGATCTATGAGCAGTTCTTC.

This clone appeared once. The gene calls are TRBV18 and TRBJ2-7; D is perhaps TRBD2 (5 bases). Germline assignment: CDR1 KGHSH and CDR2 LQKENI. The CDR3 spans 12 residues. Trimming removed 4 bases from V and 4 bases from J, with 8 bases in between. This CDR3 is CASSRERYEQYF. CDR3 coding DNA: TGTGCCAGCTCACGGGAGAGATACGAGCAGTACTTC.

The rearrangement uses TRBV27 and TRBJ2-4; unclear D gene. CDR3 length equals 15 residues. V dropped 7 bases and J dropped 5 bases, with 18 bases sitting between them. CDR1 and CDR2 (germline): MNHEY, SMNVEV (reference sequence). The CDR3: CASTPKRVSQNIQYF. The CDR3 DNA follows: TGTGCCAGCACCCCAAAACGGGTTAGCCAAAACATTCAGTACTTC.

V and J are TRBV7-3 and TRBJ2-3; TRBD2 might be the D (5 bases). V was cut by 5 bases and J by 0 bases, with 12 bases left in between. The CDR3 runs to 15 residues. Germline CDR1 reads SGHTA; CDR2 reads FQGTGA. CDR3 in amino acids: CASSGEGGSTDTQYF. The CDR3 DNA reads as TGTGCCAGCAGCGGAGAGGGCGGGAGCACAGATACGCAGTATTTT. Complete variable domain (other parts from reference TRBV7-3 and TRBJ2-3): GAGVSQTPSNKVTEKGKYVELRCDPISGHTALYWYRQSLGQGPEFLIYFQGTGAADDSGLPNDRFFAVRPEGSVSTLKIQRTERGDSAVYLCASSGEGGSTDTQYFGPGTRLTVL.

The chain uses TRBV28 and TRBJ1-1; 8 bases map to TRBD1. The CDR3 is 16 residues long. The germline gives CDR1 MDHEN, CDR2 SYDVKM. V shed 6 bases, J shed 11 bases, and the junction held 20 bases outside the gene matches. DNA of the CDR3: TGTGCCAGCAGGGACAGACAGGGGCGGGTTGATCGGGTGGCTTTCTTT. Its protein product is CASRDRQGRVDRVAFF.

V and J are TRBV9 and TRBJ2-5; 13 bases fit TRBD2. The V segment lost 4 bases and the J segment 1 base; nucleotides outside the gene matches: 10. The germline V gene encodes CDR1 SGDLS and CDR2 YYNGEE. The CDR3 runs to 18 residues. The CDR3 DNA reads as TGTGCCAGCAGCTCGGGGACTAGCGGGACCCCCACCCAAGAGACCCAGTACTTC. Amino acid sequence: CASSSGTSGTPTQETQYF.

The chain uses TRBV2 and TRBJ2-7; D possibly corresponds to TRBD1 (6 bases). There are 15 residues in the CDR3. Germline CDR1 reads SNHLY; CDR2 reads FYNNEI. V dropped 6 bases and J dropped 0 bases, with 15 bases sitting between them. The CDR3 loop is CASRGNRDTSYEQYF. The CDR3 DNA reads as TGTGCCAGCAGGGGGAATAGGGACACCTCCTACGAGCAGTACTTC.

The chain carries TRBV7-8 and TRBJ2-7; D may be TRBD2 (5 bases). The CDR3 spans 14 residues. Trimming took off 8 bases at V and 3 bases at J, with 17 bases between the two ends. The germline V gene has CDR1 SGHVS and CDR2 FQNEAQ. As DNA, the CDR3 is TGTGCCAGCGGACCTACTAGTGACTACTACGAGCAGTACTTC. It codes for CASGPTSDYYEQYF.

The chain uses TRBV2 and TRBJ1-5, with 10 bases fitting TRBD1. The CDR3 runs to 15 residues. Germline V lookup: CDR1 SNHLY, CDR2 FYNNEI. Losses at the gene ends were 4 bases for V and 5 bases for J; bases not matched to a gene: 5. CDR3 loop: CASSGGDRGHQPQHF. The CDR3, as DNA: TGTGCCAGCAGTGGGGGGGACAGGGGCCATCAGCCCCAGCATTTT.

CDR3: CASSPLGGVKNTEAFF. Written as DNA, the CDR3 is TGTGCCAGCTCACCACTTGGGGGGGTCAAGAACACTGAAGCTTTCTTT. V is TRBV18 and J is TRBJ1-1, with D possibly TRBD1 on 5 matching bases. Germline CDR1 KGHSH, CDR2 LQKENI. V was cut by 1 base and J by 1 base, with 13 bases left in between. This CDR3 spans 16 amino acids.

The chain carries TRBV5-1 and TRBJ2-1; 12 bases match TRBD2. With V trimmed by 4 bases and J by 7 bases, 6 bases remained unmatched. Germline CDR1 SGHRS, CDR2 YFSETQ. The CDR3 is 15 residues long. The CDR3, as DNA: TGCGCCAGCAGCCTCGGACTAGCGGGGATAAATGAGCAGTTCTTC. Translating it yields CASSLGLAGINEQFF.

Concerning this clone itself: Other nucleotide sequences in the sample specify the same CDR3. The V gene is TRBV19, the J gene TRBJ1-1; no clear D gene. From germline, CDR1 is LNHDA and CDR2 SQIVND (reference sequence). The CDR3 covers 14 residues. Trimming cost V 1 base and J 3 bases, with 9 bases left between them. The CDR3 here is CASSIVARDTEAFF. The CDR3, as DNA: TGTGCCAGTAGTATAGTCGCCCGGGACACTGAAGCTTTCTTT.

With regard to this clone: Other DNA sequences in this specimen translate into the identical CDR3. DNA for the CDR3: TGTGCCAGTAGTGGCTCTCGGACAGGGGAAGGGGAAAAACTGTTTTTT. Residues: CASSGSRTGEGEKLFF. This rearrangement joins TRBV19 to TRBJ1-4, with 9 bases matching TRBD1. CDR3 length equals 16 residues. CDR1 is LNHDA, CDR2 SQIVND, per germline (reference sequence). The junction had 12 bases not matched to a gene; V was cut back by 5 bases and J by 8 bases. Full variable domain (missing parts from reference TRBV19 and TRBJ1-4): DGGITQSPKYLFRKEGQNVTLSCEQNLNHDAMYWYRQDPGQGLRLIYYSQIVNDFQKGDIAEGYSVSREKKESFPLTVTSAQKNPTAFYLCASSGSRTGEGEKLFFGSGTQLSVL.